This T cell receptor (beta chain) originates from a study of OX40 agonist ivuxolimab in advanced cancers. Broadly, across the study: Ivuxolimab was an agonistic, fully human IgG2 monoclonal antibody directed against OX40 (CD134), a costimulatory receptor. Intravenous ivuxolimab was administered to patients every 2 weeks at six dose levels: 0.01, 0.1, 0.3, 1.5, 3 and 10 mg/kg. Of the roughly 52 dose-escalation patients, hepatocellular carcinoma was present in about 20, melanoma in around 15, renal cell carcinoma in 9 and head and neck cancer in 9. The dose-escalation cohort was approximately 83% male with a mean age of about 65 years, ranging from roughly 20 to 80. Patients were allowed to have had prior anti-PD-1, anti-PD-L1 or anti-CTLA-4 therapy, and approximately 40% of the dose-escalation patients had previously received checkpoint inhibitors. Partial responses occurred in three dose-escalation patients, of whom one had hepatocellular carcinoma and two had cutaneous melanoma. Peripheral TCRbeta sequencing aimed to test whether ivuxolimab altered TCR sequence diversity and caused clonal T-cell expansion. The paper covers the monotherapy dose-escalation part of the phase I ivuxolimab trial, which included N of about 50 patients.

Overall study results and their limits: Low levels of normalized T-cell clonal expansion were also shown by some nonresponding patients. Clonal expansion of both CD4+ and CD8+ blood T cells was observed from baseline to week 6 at doses 0.1 to 3.0 mg/kg. After ivuxolimab, expanded clones were on average more numerous among CD8+ T cells than among CD4+ T cells. The antigen specificity of the clonally expanded peripheral T cells was not determined. In the 0.1-3.0 mg/kg groups, partial responders were among the patients with the lowest normalized peripheral clonal expansion, particularly in CD8+ T cells.

Of note for this clone: Its antigen target is currently unknown. No quality values exist for individual bases; no much larger clone is one base distant.

As encoded in the germline V gene, CDR1 is SGHTA while CDR2 is FQGNSA. V is trimmed back by 3 bases and J by 2 bases, and the junction contains 15 bases that no gene match accounts for. The CDR3 goes from the cysteine to the phenylalanine over 19 residues. CDR3 DNA is the only sequence kept; it has 57 bases, read in frame from the first base. Genomic DNA was extracted from sorted cells for sequencing of the TCRbeta CDR3 region. TCRbeta CDR3 regions were sequenced using the immunoSEQ Assay. In its TCRdb copy, this immuneACCESS table keeps in-frame sequences only and misses some clones. Where compared with another copy, unresolved V genes explain less than half of these, and the others have no known cause. For this sample there are tens of thousands of clones; 70% to 90% appear just once. 0.3% to 0.35% of the sample comes from the top ten. Patients with autoimmune disease history or receiving systemic immunosuppression were excluded from the trial. Peripheral blood for TCR sequencing was collected from all dose cohorts at baseline, on cycle 4 day 1, and on cycle 7 day 1. Samples came from an open-label, multicenter, first-in-human phase I dose-escalation trial of ivuxolimab. Adults with locally advanced or metastatic melanoma, renal cell, hepatocellular, or head and neck squamous cell carcinoma were enrolled in the trial. CD4+ and CD8+ T cells were sorted separately from peripheral blood before TCR sequencing.

The chain couples TRBV7-2 to TRBJ2-3; 9 junctional bases match TRBD2. This TCR derives from an adult with an advanced solid tumor such as melanoma, head and neck, liver or kidney cancer. The material was CD4+ or CD8+ T cells sorted from blood, obtained in a trial of the OX40 agonist ivuxolimab. At the DNA level, the sequence is TGTGCCAGCAGCTTTCCTAGACTAGGCGGGGGGGATAACACAGATACGCAGTATTTT. Its amino acids are CASSFPRLGGGDNTDTQYF.